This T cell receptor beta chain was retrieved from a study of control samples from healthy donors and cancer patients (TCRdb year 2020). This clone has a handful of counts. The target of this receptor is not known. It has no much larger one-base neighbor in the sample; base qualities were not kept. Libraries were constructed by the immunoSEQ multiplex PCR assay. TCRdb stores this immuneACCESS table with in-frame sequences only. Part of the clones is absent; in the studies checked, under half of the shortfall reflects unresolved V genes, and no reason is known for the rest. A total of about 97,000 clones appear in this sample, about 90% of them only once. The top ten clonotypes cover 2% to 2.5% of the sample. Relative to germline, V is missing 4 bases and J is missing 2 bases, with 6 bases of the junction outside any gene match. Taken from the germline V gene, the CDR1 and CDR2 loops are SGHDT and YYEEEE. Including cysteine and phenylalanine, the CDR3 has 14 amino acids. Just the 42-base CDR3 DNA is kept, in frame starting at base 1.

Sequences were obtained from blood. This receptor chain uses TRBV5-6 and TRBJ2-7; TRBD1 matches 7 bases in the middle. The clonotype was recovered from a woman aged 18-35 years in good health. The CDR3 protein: CASSPDRSTYEQYF. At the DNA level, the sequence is TGTGCCAGCAGCCCGGACAGGTCAACCTACGAGCAGTACTTC.